The present TCR beta chain was sequenced within a study of blood T cell repertoires in COVID-19. In the study overall: The United States, Italy and Spain supplied acute and convalescent COVID-19 samples. From T cells, B-cell-depleted T cells, or PBMCs came the material, which was cDNA or gDNA.

Produced via immunoSEQ multiplex PCR; TCRdb's table is partial and in-frame only. Counted here are about 100,000 clones, around 83% occurring once; the ten biggest clones make up 2.1%. This clone was seen a handful of times. This CDR3 is built from 15 residues. Germline V lookup: CDR1 SGHRS, CDR2 YFSETQ. V shed 0 bases and J 9 bases; nucleotides not matched to a gene: 9. This TCR came from a human donor in a cohort sampled during active COVID-19. J is TRBJ2-1 and V is TRBV5-1; the match to TRBD1 covers 7 bases. Sequencing was performed on peripheral blood. The CDR3 loop reads CASSLVGPDRAEQFF. DNA for the CDR3: TGCGCCAGCAGCTTGGTGGGGCCCGACAGGGCTGAGCAGTTCTTC.